A selection of T cell receptor beta chains follows, all from one sample in a study of Graves' ophthalmopathy and Graves' hyperthyroidism. TCRdb independently ran MiXCR on the multiplex PCR reads; one entry per CDR3 protein. Of some 360,000 distinct CDR3 sequences in the sample, approximately 18% are singletons; the top ten hold 2% to 3%. The specimen sequenced was peripheral blood. Every receptor here comes from an adult woman with stable Graves' hyperthyroidism. Each CDR3 is given with its conserved first and last residue. The D gene is left open where the match is weak. The size field is filled for only some rows; it gives once, few, many or a size class.

>TRBJ2-5|TRBV7-2|-|TRBD1
TGTGCCAGCAGCTTAGAACAGGGGCTGTGGGAGACCCAGTACTTC
CASSLEQGLWETQYF
>TRBJ1-4|TRBV15|few|TRBD1
TGTGCCACCAGCGCGGCGACAGGGGACGAAAAACTGTTTTTT
CATSAATGDEKLFF
>TRBJ2-4|TRBV20-1|many|-
TGCAGTGCTAGAGATTCTGGTATCAAAAACATTCAGTACTTC
CSARDSGIKNIQYF
>TRBJ2-6|TRBV7-8|many|TRBD1
TGTGCCAGCATCACTACCCCCGACAGGGCCTCTGGGGCCAACGTCCTGACTTTC
CASITTPDRASGANVLTF
>TRBJ2-7|TRBV28|-|-
TGTGCCAGCAGTACGCCGGGACAAGACTTGCTGAACTTC
CASSTPGQDLLNF
>TRBJ2-7|TRBV9|many|-
TGTGCCAGCAGCGTAGCAGGGACAAGCTACGAGCAGTACTTC
CASSVAGTSYEQYF
>TRBJ2-4|TRBV4-1|few|-
TGCGCCAGCAGCCAAGAATCAGTCGGGGGACACATTAAGTACTTC
CASSQESVGGHIKYF
>TRBJ1-5|TRBV19|many|-
TGTGCCAGTAGTATAACGTATCAGGAGGCCCAGCATTTT
CASSITYQEAQHF
>TRBJ1-6|TRBV25-1|many|-
TGTGCCAGCAGTGATCGGGGGAATTCACCCCTCCACTTT
CASSDRGNSPLHF
>TRBJ1-1|TRBV11-2|many|TRBD1
TGTGCCAGCAGCTGGGACAGAACGAACACTGAAGCTTTCTTT
CASSWDRTNTEAFF
>TRBJ1-6|TRBV20-1|few|TRBD1
TGCAGTGCTACCCGACCGACAGGGGGTAATTCACCCCTCCACTTT
CSATRPTGGNSPLHF
>TRBJ2-3|TRBV28|few|-
TGTGCCAGCAGTTCCCGACAGGCTAACACAGATACGCAGTATTTT
CASSSRQANTDTQYF
>TRBJ1-5|TRBV20-1|many|-
TGCAGTGCTTCCGGGAGGAATCAGCCCCAGCATTTT
CSASGRNQPQHF
>TRBJ2-7|TRBV7-6|many|-
TGTGCCAGCAGCTTAACACAGGGCCTCTACGAGCAGTACTTC
CASSLTQGLYEQYF
>TRBJ1-5|TRBV24-1|many|-
TGTGCCACCAGCCCTCGGGGGCCCGGGCAGCCCCAGCATTTT
CATSPRGPGQPQHF
>TRBJ2-7|TRBV11-1|many|TRBD1
TGTGCCAGCAGCCACACAACAGGGGCCATCAACTCCTACGAGCAGTACTTC
CASSHTTGAINSYEQYF
>TRBJ1-5|TRBV6-2/TRBV6-3|many|-
TGTGCCAGCAGGCGTGGGACTCAGCCCCAGCATTTT
CASRRGTQPQHF
>TRBJ2-7|TRBV11-2|many|-
TGTGCCAGCAGCTTAGGATTTAGTGACTCCTACGAGCAGTACTTC
CASSLGFSDSYEQYF
>TRBJ1-2|TRBV5-5|few|TRBD1
TGTGCCAGCAGCTTTGTCGACCAGACAGGGGGCGCAGGCTACACCTTC
CASSFVDQTGGAGYTF
>TRBJ1-3|TRBV6-1|-|-
TGTGCCAGCAGAGCCTCTGGAAACACCATATATTTT
CASRASGNTIYF
>TRBJ2-5|TRBV6-1|many|TRBD2
TGTGCCAGCAGTGAAGCCCCCATAGCGGGAGTAGAGACCCAGTACTTC
CASSEAPIAGVETQYF
>TRBJ1-1|TRBV20-1|many|-
TGCAGTGCAGCTAGGTGGGGGGGGAGGATGAACACTGAAGCTTTCTTT
CSAARWGGRMNTEAFF
>TRBJ2-7|TRBV20-1|many|TRBD2
TGCAGTGCTAGAGGGACTAGCGGGCGTGACGAGCAGTACTTC
CSARGTSGRDEQYF
>TRBJ1-1|TRBV2|-|-
TGTGCCAGCAGCCTAAATGGGGGGTCCACTGAAGCTTTCTTT
CASSLNGGSTEAFF
>TRBJ2-7|TRBV28|many|-
TGTGCCAGCAGTTCATTTGACCGAAGCTACGAGCAGTACTTC
CASSSFDRSYEQYF
>TRBJ2-5|TRBV29-1|few|-
TGCAGCGCTGGGAGTTGGTCGGAGGGTATACAAGAGACCCAGTACTTC
CSAGSWSEGIQETQYF
>TRBJ1-5|TRBV19|many|-
TGTGCCAGTACCCCGGGAGCCTCGAACCCGCCCCAGCATTTT
CASTPGASNPPQHF
>TRBJ2-2|TRBV20-1|few|TRBD1
TGCAGTGCTAGAGCGGGACAGGGGACGAACACCGGGGAGCTGTTTTTT
CSARAGQGTNTGELFF
>TRBJ2-4|TRBV20-1|many|TRBD1
TGCAGTGTTACCAGGGGGCAGGGGTTAGCCAAAAACATTCAGTACTTC
CSVTRGQGLAKNIQYF
>TRBJ1-1|TRBV5-6|many|-
TGTGCCAGCAGCTTCCTTGTAGGGTGGAACACTGAAGCTTTCTTT
CASSFLVGWNTEAFF
>TRBJ1-2|TRBV6-5|many|-
TGTGCCAGCAAGGACAGATTCTATGGCTACACCTTC
CASKDRFYGYTF
>TRBJ2-7|TRBV7-2|many|-
TGTGCCAGCAGGACCGGGACTGGCCCCTCCGAGCAGTACTTC
CASRTGTGPSEQYF
>TRBJ2-5|TRBV20-1|many|TRBD2
TGCAGTGCCAAAACCCTAGCGGGATTTGAGACCCAGTACTTC
CSAKTLAGFETQYF
>TRBJ2-2|TRBV29-1|many|TRBD1
TGCAGCGTTGGGGGACAGCCCGGAGACACCGGGGAGCTGTTTTTT
CSVGGQPGDTGELFF
>TRBJ2-7|TRBV28|many|TRBD2
TGTGCCAGCAGTCCCCTGGGATTTACGGCGGGAGAGCGGCACGAGCAGTACTTC
CASSPLGFTAGERHEQYF
>TRBJ2-7|TRBV6-2/TRBV6-3|-|-
TGTGCCAGCAGTTGGTATAACTACGAGCAGTACTTC
CASSWYNYEQYF
>TRBJ1-1|TRBV4-1|many|TRBD1
TGCGCCAGCAGCTACGGGACAGGGGTGAACACTGAAGCTTTCTTT
CASSYGTGVNTEAFF
>TRBJ1-2|TRBV30|many|-
TGTGCCTGGAGTGTACAGCCGGTCTATGGCTACACCTTC
CAWSVQPVYGYTF
>TRBJ2-7|TRBV28|many|-
TGTGCCAGTCTTCAACCGTATCCCTACGAGCAGTACTTC
CASLQPYPYEQYF
>TRBJ2-7|TRBV30|-|TRBD1
TGTGCCTGGAGCGAAACCGGGACAGGGTACCACTACAAGCAGTACTTC
CAWSETGTGYHYKQYF
>TRBJ2-7|TRBV19|many|TRBD2
TGTGCCAGTAGTTACGCGTCGGGGGGATCCTACGAGCAGTACTTC
CASSYASGGSYEQYF